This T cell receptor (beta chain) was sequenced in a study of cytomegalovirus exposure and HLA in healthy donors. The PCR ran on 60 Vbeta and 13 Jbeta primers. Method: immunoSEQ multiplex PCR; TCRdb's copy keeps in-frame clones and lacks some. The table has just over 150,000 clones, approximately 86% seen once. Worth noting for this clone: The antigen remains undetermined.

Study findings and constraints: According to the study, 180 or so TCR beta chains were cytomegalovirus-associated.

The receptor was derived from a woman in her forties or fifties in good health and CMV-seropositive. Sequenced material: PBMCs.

The CDR3 DNA follows: TGTGCCTGGAGTGTGGGGAGGATGGATTTGCCCCAGCATTTT. Its protein product is CAWSVGRMDLPQHF. The rearrangement uses TRBV30 and TRBJ1-5; D unresolved. Between the trimmed V and J ends, which lost 0 bases and 9 bases, there was a span of 15 bases. Germline lookup yields CDR1 GTSNPN and CDR2 SVGIG (reference sequence). This CDR3 has 14 amino acids.